These 4 T cell receptor beta chains came from one sample sequenced in a study of blood T cell repertoires in COVID-19. Sequenced by immunoSEQ multiplex PCR; TCRdb stores in-frame clones only, minus some. The repertoire holds some 80,000 clones, with about 90% as singletons. The sequenced material came from peripheral blood. The receptors were gathered from a human donor in a cohort sampled during active COVID-19.

The chain combines TRBV5-4 with TRBJ2-1, with 10 bases lining up with TRBD2. The germline V gene has CDR1 SGHNT and CDR2 YYREEE (reference sequence). This CDR3 region has 14 residues. V lost 3 bases, J lost 5 bases, and 2 bases stayed unmatched. The CDR3 here is CASSWTSGNNEQFF. In DNA form, the CDR3 reads TGTGCCAGCAGCTGGACTAGCGGAAACAATGAGCAGTTCTTC.

This clone has more than one count but fewer than ten. This rearrangement joins TRBV7-2 to TRBJ2-1; possibly TRBD2 for D (6 bases). The V end was cut by 1 base, the J end by 1 base, with 17 bases between. The germline CDR1 and CDR2 sequences are SGHTA and FQGNSA. The CDR3 runs 18 residues. Here the CDR3 DNA reads TGTGCCAGCAGCTTAGGGCCCCGAGGCCTAGCGTCCTACAATGAGCAGTTCTTC. It codes for CASSLGPRGLASYNEQFF.

V usage is TRBV27 and J usage is TRBJ1-1; a possible D gene is TRBD1 (5 bases). This CDR3 region has 14 residues. Looked up from germline, CDR1 is MNHEY and CDR2 is SMNVEV (reference sequence). Trimming removed 9 bases from V and 6 bases from J, with 20 bases in between. The CDR3 here is CASSISAGGAEAFF. CDR3 coding DNA: TGTGCCAGTTCTATCTCCGCGGGGGGGGCTGAAGCTTTCTTT.

The gene calls are TRBV9 and TRBJ1-1; a weak D match, TRBD1 (5 bases). The CDR3 is 15 amino acids. Trimming left V 4 bases short and J 5 bases short, with 18 bases between. The germline gives CDR1 SGDLS, CDR2 YYNGEE. The chain's CDR3 is CASSTSPRGGTEAFF. The CDR3 DNA reads TGTGCCAGCAGCACGAGTCCTAGGGGTGGGACTGAAGCTTTCTTT.